Listed below are T cell receptor beta chains from one sample, sequenced in a study of PD-1 blockade in mismatch repair-deficient tumors. The method was immunoSEQ multiplex PCR; TCRdb's version includes in-frame clones alone and lacks a portion of them. This sample has tens of thousands of clones, with around 79% found just once. The material was peripheral blood, obtained 4 weeks after starting pembrolizumab. The receptors come from an adult with mismatch repair-deficient cancer. Each CDR3 is given with its conserved first and last residue. Fields, in order: CDR3 length, J gene, D gene, V gene, clone size, CDR3 DNA, CDR3 protein. A D gene is named only where the DNA matches it firmly. Clone size is stated in some rows and not others, as once, few, many or a class when expanded.

14,TRBJ2-6,.,TRBV7-9,.,TGTGCCACCGAGAGAGTGGTTGGGGCCAACGTCCTGACTTTC,CATERVVGANVLTF
18,TRBJ2-2,TRBD1,TRBV4-3,.,TGCGCCAGCAGCCAAAGGCTTAGGGGACAGGCAAACCCCGGGGAGCTGTTTTTT,CASSQRLRGQANPGELFF
15,TRBJ1-4,TRBD1,TRBV18,.,TGTGCCAGCTCACCAAGAAACAGGGGCGGGGAAAAACTGTTTTTT,CASSPRNRGGEKLFF
13,TRBJ2-5,.,TRBV7-6,.,TGTGCCAGCAGCTTAGGCAGGCAAGAGACCCAGTACTTC,CASSLGRQETQYF
14,TRBJ2-7,.,TRBV29-1,.,TGCAGCGTTCGGGTTGGGGGAATGGTCGGCGAGCAGTACTTC,CSVRVGGMVGEQYF
12,TRBJ2-7,.,TRBV10-2,.,TGCGCCAGCAGTGAGTCCGGGGAGGAGCAGTACTTC,CASSESGEEQYF
15,TRBJ2-3,TRBD2,TRBV29-1,.,TGCAGCGTTGCAACCGGGGCGGGAGCCACAGATACGCAGTATTTT,CSVATGAGATDTQYF
15,TRBJ1-1,.,TRBV10-2,.,TGCGCCAGCAGTGAAGGGGCAGACAGAAACACTGAAGCTTTCTTT,CASSEGADRNTEAFF
13,TRBJ2-7,.,TRBV5-4,once,TGTGCCAGCAGCTTGGACAGGGTGGGCGAGCAGTACTTC,CASSLDRVGEQYF
16,TRBJ1-1,.,TRBV2,.,TGTGCCAGCAGTGACTTGGGGCGTATAGGGAGCGCTGAAGCTTTCTTT,CASSDLGRIGSAEAFF
14,TRBJ2-1,.,TRBV4-2,.,TGTGCCAGCAGCCAAGGAGATTCAGCCCCGAGGCAGTTCTTC,CASSQGDSAPRQFF
14,TRBJ2-3,TRBD1,TRBV6-5,.,TGTGCCAGCAGTCCGGGACAGGGCACAGATACGCAGTATTTT,CASSPGQGTDTQYF
16,TRBJ1-5,TRBD1,TRBV7-7,few,TGTGCTAGCAGCTTAGCGGGGAGGGACAGGGCGCAGCCCCAGCATTTT,CASSLAGRDRAQPQHF
14,TRBJ2-2,.,TRBV19,.,TGTGCCAGTAGTATTACAGGGGACTCGGGGGAGCTGTTTTTT,CASSITGDSGELFF
14,TRBJ1-2,.,TRBV4-1,.,TGCGCCAGCAGCCAAGATCCGTGGATCTATGGCTACACCTTC,CASSQDPWIYGYTF
14,TRBJ2-3,.,TRBV30,.,TGTGCCTGGACCCCGGGGGCCTCACGGGATACGCAGTATTTT,CAWTPGASRDTQYF
17,TRBJ2-5,TRBD2,TRBV5-4,.,TGTGCCAGCAGCTTGGCCTCAACTAGCTGGCGGGGGGAGACCCAGTACTTC,CASSLASTSWRGETQYF
14,TRBJ2-7,TRBD1,TRBV28,.,TGTGCCAGCAATAAAAACAGGGGGCCCTACGAGCAGTACTTC,CASNKNRGPYEQYF
15,TRBJ1-2,TRBD1,TRBV19,.,TGTGCCAGTAGCCCACCGGACAGGGGACGGGACGGCTACACCTTC,CASSPPDRGRDGYTF
14,TRBJ2-1,TRBD1,TRBV7-3,few,TGTGCCAGCAGCACGGACAGGGGGCCCAATGAGCAGTTCTTC,CASSTDRGPNEQFF
15,TRBJ1-1,.,TRBV5-1,.,TGCGCCAGCAGCTTGTATCTCTGGGGCAACACTGAAGCTTTCTTT,CASSLYLWGNTEAFF
11,TRBJ2-7,.,TRBV6-1,.,TGTGCCAGCAGTTGGAACTACGAGCAGTACTTC,CASSWNYEQYF
12,TRBJ2-4,TRBD1,TRBV2,.,TGTGCCAGAGGACAGGGGAGTTACATTCAGTACTTC,CARGQGSYIQYF
15,TRBJ2-2,.,TRBV19,many,TGTGCCAGTAGTACCGGGACTTACAACACCGGGGAGCTGTTTTTT,CASSTGTYNTGELFF
22,TRBJ2-1,TRBD2,TRBV28,once,TGTGCCAGCAGCTCTCCAGCCATGGGACTAGCGGGAGTACTCACCTCCTACAATGAGCAGTTCTTC,CASSSPAMGLAGVLTSYNEQFF
14,TRBJ2-7,TRBD2,TRBV11-3,.,TGTGCCAGCACCGCCGGGAGGGCCGTAGGGGAGCAGTACTTC,CASTAGRAVGEQYF
15,TRBJ2-1,.,TRBV11-2,.,TGTGCCAGCAGCAATCCGATAGCGACCGACAATGAGCAGTTCTTC,CASSNPIATDNEQFF
15,TRBJ1-2,.,TRBV7-8,.,TGTGCCAGCAGCCTTAGGGGGGTTGGGAGCTATGGCTACACCTTC,CASSLRGVGSYGYTF
16,TRBJ2-4,.,TRBV30,few,TGTGCCTGGAGTGTGGGGTCCCAGGGAGCCAAAAACATTCAGTACTTC,CAWSVGSQGAKNIQYF
16,TRBJ2-3,TRBD2,TRBV11-2,.,TGTGCCAGCAGCTTAGTGGTGACTAGCGGCACAGATACGCAGTATTTT,CASSLVVTSGTDTQYF
14,TRBJ1-2,.,TRBV29-1,.,TGCAGCGTTGAAAAAAAGGGGTCGGTCTATGGCTACACCTTC,CSVEKKGSVYGYTF
15,TRBJ1-5,TRBD1,TRBV10-2,.,TGCGCCAGCAGAGGGACAGGGGGCCTCAATCAGCCCCAGCATTTT,CASRGTGGLNQPQHF
13,TRBJ2-1,.,TRBV30,once,TGTGCCTGGAGTCGTGTGGTATACAATGAGCAGTTCTTC,CAWSRVVYNEQFF
16,TRBJ2-5,TRBD1,TRBV4-1,.,TGCGCCAGCAGCCAAGCAGGACAGGGCATCTCGGAGACCCAGTACTTC,CASSQAGQGISETQYF
17,TRBJ2-1,TRBD2,TRBV11-2,.,TGTGCCAGCAACAACCCCGCCGGGACTAGGTCCTACAATGAGCAGTTCTTC,CASNNPAGTRSYNEQFF
15,TRBJ1-2,TRBD1,TRBV25-1,.,TGTGCCAGCAGTGATCACACCCTCCGGGACAGCGGCTACACCTTC,CASSDHTLRDSGYTF
14,TRBJ1-2,TRBD1,TRBV29-1,once,TGCAGCGTTGAACCCGGGACAGGGGCCTATGGCTACACCTTC,CSVEPGTGAYGYTF
13,TRBJ2-1,TRBD1,TRBV4-3,.,TGCGCCAGCAGCCAGACAGGGGAGCTTGAGCAGTTCTTC,CASSQTGELEQFF
18,TRBJ2-1,TRBD2,TRBV4-1,medium-sized,TGCGCCAGCAGCCAAGGGGGACTAGCGGGAGATAGGAGGGATGAGCAGTTCTTC,CASSQGGLAGDRRDEQFF
16,TRBJ1-5,.,TRBV10-3,.,TGTGCCATCAGTGAGTCTGGGCGGGGGAGGAGTCAGCCCCAGCATTTT,CAISESGRGRSQPQHF
14,TRBJ2-7,.,TRBV2,.,TGTGCCAGCCGCATACAGGGAGATCTGTACGAGCAGTACTTC,CASRIQGDLYEQYF
13,TRBJ1-4,.,TRBV11-1,.,TGTGCCAGCAGCTTAGTGCCAGACGAAAAACTGTTTTTT,CASSLVPDEKLFF
18,TRBJ2-2,TRBD2,TRBV5-1,.,TGCGCCAGCGCCCGCATGTGGCGGGAGGCCTCGAACACCGGGGAGCTGTTTTTT,CASARMWREASNTGELFF
14,TRBJ2-7,TRBD2,TRBV28,.,TGTGCCAGCAGGGGGGGGGACCTTACCTACGGGCAGTACTTC,CASRGGDLTYGQYF
12,TRBJ1-2,.,TRBV7-9,.,TGTGCCAGCAGCTACCACGGGAACGGCTACACCTTC,CASSYHGNGYTF